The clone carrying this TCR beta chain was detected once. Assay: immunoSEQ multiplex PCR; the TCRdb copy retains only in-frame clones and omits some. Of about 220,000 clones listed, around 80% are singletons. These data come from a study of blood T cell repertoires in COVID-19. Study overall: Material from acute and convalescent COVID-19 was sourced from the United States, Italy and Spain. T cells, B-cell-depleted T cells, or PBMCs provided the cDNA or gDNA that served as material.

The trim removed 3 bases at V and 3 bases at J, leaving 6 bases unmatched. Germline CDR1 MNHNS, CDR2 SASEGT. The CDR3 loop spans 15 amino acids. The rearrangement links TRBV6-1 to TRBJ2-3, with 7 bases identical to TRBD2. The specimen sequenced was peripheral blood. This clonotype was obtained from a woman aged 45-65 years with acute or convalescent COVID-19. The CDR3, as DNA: TGTGCCAGCAGTGAGTCTTGGGGAGGGACAGATACGCAGTATTTT. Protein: CASSESWGGTDTQYF.